The clone carrying this TCR beta chain was detected only a few times. No antigen is known for it. These data come from a study of T cell responses to AZD1222 COVID-19 vaccine. Study-level background: Second-dose intervals of approximately 4 or approximately 12 weeks were pooled.

Overall study findings and caveats: None of the repertoires were sampled until the peak T cell response had passed. The donor cohort was predominantly white British with a female majority, and clonal diversity may have been underestimated. Vaccination with two AZD1222 doses was followed by a rise in Spike-specific TCR breadth and depth.

Produced via immunoSEQ multiplex PCR; TCRdb's table is partial and in-frame only. Of tens of thousands of clones detected, 85% to 90% appear once; the ten largest clones hold about 10%. V trimming: 10 bases; J trimming: 8 bases; junction bases outside the gene matches: 14. CDR1 and CDR2 from the germline V gene are SEHNR and FQNEAQ (reference sequence). The CDR3 runs 16 residues. The sequence was collected from an adult in good health. J is TRBJ2-1 and V is TRBV7-9, with 13 bases that match TRBD2. The starting material was peripheral blood, obtained on day 0 of AZD1222 vaccination. Written as DNA, the CDR3 is TGTGCCAACGGAAATACCGGACTAGCGGGAGTGGATGAGCAGTTCTTC. It yields the protein CANGNTGLAGVDEQFF.